This is a list of T cell receptor beta chains from one sample in a study of CD8 T cells in Susac syndrome. MiXCR was run by TCRdb on the immunoSEQ multiplex PCR reads, yielding one entry per CDR3 protein. The sample lists 150,000 to 180,000 distinct CDR3 sequences; 95% were seen once. The sample taken for sequencing was CD8+ T cells from PBMCs. The receptors were gathered from a human donor with multiple sclerosis. Each CDR3 is given with its conserved first and last residue. D genes are given only for firm matches. Not all rows give a size; the values are once, few, many and, for expanded clones, a class.

16 TRBJ1-5 . . TRBV21-1 TGTGCCAGCAGCTTCGGGGACTTCCACCTTAGGCAGCCCCAGCATTTT CASSFGDFHLRQPQHF
14 TRBJ1-1 . . TRBV30 TGTGCCTGGAGCTCGGGACGGGCAGTGACTGAAGCTTTCTTT CAWSSGRAVTEAFF
13 TRBJ2-7 . . TRBV30 TGTGCCTGGAATTCCCAAAGGGCATACGAGCAGTACTTC CAWNSQRAYEQYF
15 TRBJ2-5 . TRBD1 TRBV30 TGTGCCTGGAGTTTGGCAGGGGGAGATTTGGAGACCCAGTACTTC CAWSLAGGDLETQYF
14 TRBJ2-7 . TRBD1 TRBV5-5 TGTGCCAGCAGCTTGCGGGACAGGGAGGGCGAGCAGTACTTC CASSLRDREGEQYF
15 TRBJ2-5 . . TRBV4-1 TGCGCCAGCAGCCAAGATGTGCGTTTCCAAGAGACCCAGTACTTC CASSQDVRFQETQYF
12 TRBJ2-5 . . TRBV25-1 TGTGCCAGCAGTCCTAGCGAAGAGACCCAGTACTTC CASSPSEETQYF
12 TRBJ2-7 . . TRBV20-1 TGCAGTGCTAGGAAGGGTTCCTACGAGCAGTACTTC CSARKGSYEQYF
13 TRBJ2-7 few TRBD1 TRBV27 TGTGCCAGCAGTTTAACAGGGGTCTACGAGCAGTACTTC CASSLTGVYEQYF
16 TRBJ1-1 . . TRBV2 TGTGCCAGCAGCCGGGTCAGCCAATCCATGAACACTGAAGCTTTCTTT CASSRVSQSMNTEAFF
15 TRBJ2-3 . TRBD2 TRBV12-3/TRBV12-4 TGTGCCAGCAGTAGGGTAGCGGGGGCCCCCGGTACGCAGTATTTT CASSRVAGAPGTQYF
13 TRBJ2-7 . . TRBV7-9 TGTGCCAGCAGCTTATCCTATGGGGTCTTAGGGTACTTC CASSLSYGVLGYF
13 TRBJ2-1 . . TRBV7-6 TGTGCCAGCAGCTCTTTAAAGATAAATGAGCAGTTCTTC CASSSLKINEQFF
11 TRBJ2-7 . . TRBV9 TGTGCCAGCGGAGCAGGGAACGAGCAGTACTTC CASGAGNEQYF
15 TRBJ2-1 few . TRBV27 TGTGCCAGCAGTCTTAGCGGTAGCTCCTACAATGAGCAGTTCTTC CASSLSGSSYNEQFF
14 TRBJ2-7 . TRBD2 TRBV7-6 TGTGCCAGCAGCTTAGGGACTAGCGTCTACGAGCAGTACTTC CASSLGTSVYEQYF
12 TRBJ1-2 . . TRBV30 TGTGCCTGGAGACCGGGGGGGCAGGGCTACACCTTC CAWRPGGQGYTF